This TCR beta chain comes out of a study of OX40 agonist ivuxolimab in advanced cancers. For this clone: What it recognizes is unknown.

Study outcomes and limitations: Some of the nonresponding patients also showed low levels of normalized T-cell clonal expansion.

TCRdb keeps only in-frame clones here, not all; method: immunoSEQ multiplex PCR. Found here are almost 70,000 clones, over 60% of them singletons; the top ten hold roughly 2.4%. This specimen consisted of CD4+ or CD8+ T cells sorted from blood, obtained in a trial of the OX40 agonist ivuxolimab. This receptor was identified in an adult with an advanced solid tumor such as melanoma, head and neck, liver or kidney cancer.

The CDR3 sequence: CAISGDSYQETQYF. The CDR3 DNA reads as TGTGCCATCAGTGGGGACTCGTACCAAGAGACCCAGTACTTC. V is TRBV10-3 and J is TRBJ2-5, with TRBD2 as a possible D gene (6 bases). Per the germline V gene, CDR1 is ENHRY and CDR2 is SYGVKD. V was shortened by 4 bases and J by 0 bases, with 9 bases between the two germline ends. This CDR3 spans 14 amino acids.